The 5 T cell receptor beta chains below all came from one sample that was sequenced in a study of identical twins. TCRdb itself ran the 5' RACE reads through MiXCR, one entry per CDR3 protein. The repertoire holds about 720,000 distinct CDR3 sequences, with about 9.4% as singletons. The same sample was also studied in work on yellow fever vaccine responses in identical twins.

The sequencing input was PBMCs. These receptors came from a woman younger than 35 in good health.

This clonotype was observed a few times. The V gene is TRBV6-5, the J gene TRBJ2-7; D is unclear. This CDR3 has 13 residues. V lost 2 bases and J lost 3, with 8 bases in between. Looked up from germline, CDR1 is MNHEY and CDR2 is SVGAGI. For the CDR3, the DNA is TGTGCCAGCAGTTACGGTTCGGACTACGAGCAGTACTTC. Its protein product is CASSYGSDYEQYF.

V usage is TRBV11-2 and J usage is TRBJ2-1; 9 nucleotides agree with TRBD2. Trimming at V came to 5 bases and at J to 2 bases, leaving 4 bases not matched to a gene. Germline V CDR1 and CDR2: SGHAT, FQNNGV. This CDR3 is 15 amino acids long. CDR3: CASSDVAGAYNEQFF. CDR3 DNA: TGTGCCAGCAGCGACGTAGCGGGGGCCTACAATGAGCAGTTCTTC. The full variable domain, completed using reference TRBV11-2 and TRBJ2-1, is EAGVAQSPRYKIIEKRQSVAFWCNPISGHATLYWYQQILGQGPKLLIQFQNNGVVDDSQLPKDRFSAERLKGVDSTLKIQPAKLEDSAVYLCASSDVAGAYNEQFFGPGTRLTVL.

This clonotype was seen repeatedly, ten times or more. The V gene is TRBV10-3, the J gene TRBJ2-3; D uncertain. V lost 7 bases to trimming and J lost 2 bases, with 7 bases between them. This CDR3 comprises 12 residues. Germline CDR1 is ENHRY and CDR2 is SYGVKD. In nucleotides, the CDR3 is TGTGCCATCACGAGCAACACAGATACGCAGTATTTT. Protein product: CAITSNTDTQYF.

In its sample, this clonotype was seen many times. The chain uses TRBV20-1 and TRBJ2-7; the match to TRBD1 covers 9 bases. CDR3 size: 14 residues. Germline CDR1 is DFQATT and CDR2 is SNEGSKA (reference sequence). The V segment lost 0 bases and the J segment 4 bases; nucleotides outside the gene matches: 4. In nucleotides, the CDR3 is TGCAGTGCTAGAGACGGGACAGGGTTTTACGAGCAGTACTTC. Amino acid sequence: CSARDGTGFYEQYF.

The rearrangement links TRBV6-2 or TRBV6-3 to TRBJ1-5, with TRBD1 matching 7 bases. Germline V gene lookup returns CDR1 MNHEY and CDR2 SVGEGT. V lost 5 bases, J lost 6 bases, and 10 bases stayed unmatched. This CDR3 spans 15 amino acids. The CDR3 DNA reads TGTGCCAGCAGTAAAGAAGGGACAGTGGGTCAGCCCCAGCATTTT. This gives the protein CASSKEGTVGQPQHF.